This T cell receptor beta chain was recovered during a study of human T cells and chemical hapten exposure. Study-level points and caveats: DPC sensitization produced no change in TCRs with frequency above 1 in 1000.

TCRdb used MiXCR to reprocess the RACE reads, holding one entry per CDR3 protein. Found here are roughly 100,000 distinct CDR3 sequences, 10% to 15% of them singletons; the top ten hold 1.6%. This clonotype was recorded at least ten times. Its target is unknown. Time point meaning: pre-sensitization, week 0. Treatment of the sample: therapeutic diphenylcyclopropenone sensitization with weekly scalp DPC. V lost 0 bases to trimming and J lost 2 bases, with 14 bases between them. This CDR3 has 16 amino acids. Germline loops: CDR1 LGHNA, CDR2 YSLEER. The clonotype comes from a woman between 45 and 65 years old with alopecia areata. Some clones in this sample may be carry-over from other donors' samples. Here the sequenced sample was whole blood, taken in connection with sensitization to the hapten diphenylcyclopropenone (DPC). The rearrangement joins TRBV4-3 to TRBJ2-7; D unresolved. CDR3 residues: CASSQDRGSTTYEQYF. For the CDR3, the DNA is TGCGCCAGCAGCCAAGATCGCGGCAGTACCACCTACGAGCAGTACTTC.